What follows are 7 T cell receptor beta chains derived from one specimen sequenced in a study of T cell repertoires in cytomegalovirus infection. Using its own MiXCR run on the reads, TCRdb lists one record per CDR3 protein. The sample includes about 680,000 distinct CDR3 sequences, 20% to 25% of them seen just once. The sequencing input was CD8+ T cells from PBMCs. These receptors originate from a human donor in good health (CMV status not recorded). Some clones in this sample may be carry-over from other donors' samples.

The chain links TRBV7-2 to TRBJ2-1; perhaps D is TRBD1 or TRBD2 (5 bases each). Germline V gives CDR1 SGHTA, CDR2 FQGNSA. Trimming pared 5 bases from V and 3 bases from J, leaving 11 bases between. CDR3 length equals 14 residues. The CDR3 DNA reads TGTGCCAGCAGCGCCGTGGGGGTCTACAATGAGCAGTTCTTC. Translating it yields CASSAVGVYNEQFF.

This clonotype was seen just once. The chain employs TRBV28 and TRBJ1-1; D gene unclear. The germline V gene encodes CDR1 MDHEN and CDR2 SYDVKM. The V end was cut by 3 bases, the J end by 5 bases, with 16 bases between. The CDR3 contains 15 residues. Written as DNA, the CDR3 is TGTGCCAGCAGTTTCCGGACGCCGGAATGGACTGAAGCTTTCTTT. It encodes CASSFRTPEWTEAFF.

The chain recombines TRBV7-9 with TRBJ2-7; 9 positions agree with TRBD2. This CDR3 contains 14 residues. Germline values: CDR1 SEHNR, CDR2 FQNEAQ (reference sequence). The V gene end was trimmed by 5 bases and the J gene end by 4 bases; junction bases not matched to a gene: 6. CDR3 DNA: TGTGCCAGCAGCCAGCGGGCGGGAGGGTACGAGCAGTACGTC. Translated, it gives CASSQRAGGYEQYV.

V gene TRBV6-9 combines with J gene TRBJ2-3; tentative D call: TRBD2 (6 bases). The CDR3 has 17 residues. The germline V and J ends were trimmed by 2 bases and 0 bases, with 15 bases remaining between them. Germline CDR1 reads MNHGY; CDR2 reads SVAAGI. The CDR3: CASSYPPGASSTDTQYF. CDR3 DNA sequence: TGTGCCAGCAGTTATCCCCCGGGAGCGAGTAGCACAGATACGCAGTATTTT.

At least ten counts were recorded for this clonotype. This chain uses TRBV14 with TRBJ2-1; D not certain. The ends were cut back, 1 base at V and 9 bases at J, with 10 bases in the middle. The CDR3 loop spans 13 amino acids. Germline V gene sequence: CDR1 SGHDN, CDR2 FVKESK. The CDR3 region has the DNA TGTGCCAGCAGCCAAGGGCTGGGGTTTGAGCAGTTCTTC. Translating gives CASSQGLGFEQFF.

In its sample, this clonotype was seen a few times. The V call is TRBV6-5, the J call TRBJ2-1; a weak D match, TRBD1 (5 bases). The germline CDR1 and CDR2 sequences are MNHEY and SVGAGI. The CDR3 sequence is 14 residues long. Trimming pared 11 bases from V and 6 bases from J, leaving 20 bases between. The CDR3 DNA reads TGTGCCTCTCGGGCAGGGCCATACGGCAATGAGCAGTTCTTC. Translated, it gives CASRAGPYGNEQFF.

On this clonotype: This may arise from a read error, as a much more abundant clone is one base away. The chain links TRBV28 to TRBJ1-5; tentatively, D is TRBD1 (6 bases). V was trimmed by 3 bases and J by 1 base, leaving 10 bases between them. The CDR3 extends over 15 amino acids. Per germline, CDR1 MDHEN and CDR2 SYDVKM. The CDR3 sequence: CASSLGGPSNQPQHF. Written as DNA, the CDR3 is TGTGCCAGCAGTTTGGGGGGCCCAAGCAATCAGCCCCAGCATTTT.